The 30 T cell receptor beta chains presented below share a single source sample, sequenced in a study of blood T cell repertoires in COVID-19. Data came from immunoSEQ multiplex PCR; TCRdb stores just in-frame clones and leaves some out. The sample yields around 120,000 clones, about 85% seen once. Material for sequencing was peripheral blood. Receptor source: a human donor in a cohort sampled during active COVID-19.

This clone has only a few counts. The rearrangement joins TRBV7-9 to TRBJ1-3; a possible D gene is TRBD1 (5 bases). The CDR3 sequence is 15 residues long. V shed 2 bases and J shed 4 bases, with 12 bases lying between them. The germline V gene has CDR1 SEHNR and CDR2 FQNEAQ (reference sequence). CDR3 sequence: CASSLPQGSGNTIYF. The CDR3 DNA reads as TGTGCCAGCAGCTTACCCCAGGGATCAGGAAACACCATATATTTT.

The chain carries TRBV30 and TRBJ1-6; the D gene is possibly TRBD1 (5 bases). The CDR3 covers 15 residues. Germline V gene lookup returns CDR1 GTSNPN and CDR2 SVGIG (reference sequence). Trimming cost V 3 bases and J 6 bases, with 15 bases left between them. The CDR3 region is CAWSLVTEINSPLHF. DNA of the CDR3: TGTGCCTGGAGCCTAGTGACAGAAATTAATTCACCCCTCCACTTT.

The rearrangement uses TRBV5-8 and TRBJ2-7; TRBD1 is a possible D gene (5 bases). There are 12 residues in the CDR3. The V end was cut by 4 bases, the J end by 7 bases, with 12 bases between. In germline, CDR1 is SGHTS, CDR2 YDEGEE. CDR3 bases: TGTGCCAGCAGCCCGATCCGGACAGAGCAGTACTTC. Translation gives CASSPIRTEQYF. Combining the CDR3 with reference TRBV5-8 and TRBJ2-7 gives the whole variable domain EAGVTQSPTHLIKTRGQQATLRCSPISGHTSVYWYQQALGLGLQFLLWYDEGEERNRGNFPPRFSGRQFPNYSSELNVNALELEDSALYLCASSPIRTEQYFGPGTRLTVT.

This clone was recorded once. V gene TRBV6-5 combines with J gene TRBJ1-5, with a tentative D call TRBD1 (6 bases). Germline CDR1 MNHEY, CDR2 SVGAGI. V was trimmed by 6 bases and J by 3 bases, leaving 9 bases between them. The CDR3 consists of 13 residues. The CDR3 DNA sequence: TGTGCCAGCAGGGGACATTCCAATCAGCCCCAGCATTTT. It codes for CASRGHSNQPQHF.

J is TRBJ2-1 and V is TRBV3-1 (or the pseudogene TRBV3-2), with 8 nucleotides matching TRBD2. CDR1 and CDR2 (germline): LGHDT, YNNKEL (reference sequence). Trimming at V came to 2 bases and at J to 7 bases, leaving 13 bases not matched to a gene. This CDR3 has 17 amino acids. The CDR3 sequence is CASSQNLALAGGNEQFF. The CDR3 DNA reads as TGTGCCAGCAGCCAAAACTTAGCGCTAGCGGGTGGGAATGAGCAGTTCTTC.

The rearrangement uses TRBV5-1 and TRBJ2-6; TRBD1 agrees at 7 bases. In germline, CDR1 is SGHRS, CDR2 YFSETQ. Trimming removed 4 bases from V and 4 bases from J; junction bases left unmatched: 11. The CDR3 spans 17 residues. The CDR3 DNA is TGCGCCAGCAGCCCCTGGACAGGTAGGGGAGGGGCCAACGTCCTGACTTTC. Translated, it gives CASSPWTGRGGANVLTF.

The chain is built from TRBV27 and TRBJ2-3, with 10 bases identical to TRBD2. The V gene end was trimmed by 3 bases and the J gene end by 4 bases; junction bases not matched to a gene: 13. The CDR3 is 18 amino acids. In germline, CDR1 is MNHEY, CDR2 SMNVEV (reference sequence). The DNA for the CDR3 is TGTGCCAGCAGTTTCCGCTCTCCAGCGGGAGGGCCCTCAGATACGCAGTATTTT. Translation: CASSFRSPAGGPSDTQYF.

The rearrangement joins TRBV27 to TRBJ2-1; 11 bases fit TRBD2. Germline assignment: CDR1 MNHEY and CDR2 SMNVEV (reference sequence). The CDR3 totals 16 residues. The J segment lost 7 bases and the V segment lost 5 bases, leaving 10 bases of the junction unmatched. The CDR3 protein is CASSPAGLADSNEQFF. The CDR3 DNA sequence: TGTGCCAGCAGTCCGGCGGGACTAGCGGATTCTAATGAGCAGTTCTTC.

The chain combines TRBV18 with TRBJ1-2; D is unresolved. V lost 0 bases to trimming and J lost 8 bases, with 10 bases between them. The CDR3 runs to 13 residues. Looked up from germline, CDR1 is KGHSH and CDR2 is LQKENI. CDR3 residues: CASSPPTGKGYTF. For the CDR3, the DNA is TGTGCCAGCTCACCACCTACGGGGAAAGGCTACACCTTC.

The rearrangement uses TRBV19 and TRBJ1-5; D perhaps matches TRBD1 (6 bases). Trimming took off 4 bases at V and 1 base at J, with 14 bases between the two ends. Germline CDR1 is LNHDA and CDR2 is SQIVND (reference sequence). The CDR3 loop spans 16 amino acids. The CDR3 reads CASSKGGALSNQPQHF. As DNA, the CDR3 is TGTGCCAGTAGTAAGGGGGGGGCTTTGAGCAATCAGCCCCAGCATTTT.

J is TRBJ2-3 and V is TRBV19; 7 bases map to TRBD1. Germline CDR1 LNHDA, CDR2 SQIVND (reference sequence). Trimming took 6 bases from V and 4 from J; bases not matched to a gene: 13. This CDR3 has 16 residues. CDR3 bases: TGTGCCAGTAGCCTTCCGGGACAGCTTAGGGCAGATACGCAGTATTTT. This gives the protein CASSLPGQLRADTQYF.

The chain has TRBV24-1 and TRBJ2-3, with unresolved D. V gave up 3 bases and J gave up 4 bases, with 4 bases separating them. This CDR3 is built from 12 residues. Germline lookup yields CDR1 KGHDR and CDR2 SFDVKD. The CDR3, as DNA: TGTGCCACCAGTGATCCTCCAGATACGCAGTATTTT. Protein: CATSDPPDTQYF.

The rearrangement links TRBV5-1 to TRBJ1-2; a weak D match, TRBD1 (6 bases). The germline CDR1 and CDR2 sequences are SGHRS and YFSETQ. V was cut by 0 bases and J by 4 bases, with 7 bases left in between. The CDR3 covers 13 residues. DNA of the CDR3: TGCGCCAGCAGCTTGGGACAGGTCTATGGCTACACCTTC. Protein sequence: CASSLGQVYGYTF. The full variable domain, with the rest looked up from reference TRBV5-1 and TRBJ1-2, is KAGVTQTPRYLIKTRGQQVTLSCSPISGHRSVSWYQQTPGQGLQFLFEYFSETQRNKGNFPGRFSGRQFSNSRSEMNVSTLELGDSALYLCASSLGQVYGYTFGSGTRLTVV.

DNA for the CDR3: TGTGCCAGCAGTGAAATCAGCGGCCCCTACAATGAGCAGTTCTTC. Its translation: CASSEISGPYNEQFF. The chain employs TRBV6-1 and TRBJ2-1, with D maybe TRBD2 (5 bases). The CDR3 contains 15 residues. Looked up from germline, CDR1 is MNHNS and CDR2 is SASEGT. Trimming shortened V by 2 bases and J by 2 bases, and 10 bases separated the two germline ends.

The chain has TRBV3-1 (or the pseudogene TRBV3-2) and TRBJ1-6; D is possibly TRBD1 (5 bases). This CDR3 has 15 residues. Germline CDR1 LGHDT, CDR2 YNNKEL (reference sequence). V lost 4 bases and J 6 bases, leaving 13 bases between the germline ends. This CDR3 reads CASSPTRQGNSPLHF. The CDR3 bases are TGTGCCAGCAGCCCCACAAGGCAGGGTAATTCACCCCTCCACTTT.

The gene calls are TRBV7-3 and TRBJ2-5, with D maybe TRBD2 (6 bases). Trimming removed 5 bases from V and 5 bases from J, with 18 bases in between. The CDR3 has 15 amino acids. Germline V gene lookup returns CDR1 SGHTA and CDR2 FQGTGA. The CDR3 reads CASSPRLGTGETQYF. The CDR3 coding sequence is TGTGCCAGCAGCCCCCGACTAGGGACGGGGGAGACCCAGTACTTC.

As for this clone: This CDR3 is also generated by other DNA sequences in the sample. The chain carries TRBV7-3 and TRBJ2-2, with a weak D call TRBD1 (5 bases). The germline V gene encodes CDR1 SGHTA and CDR2 FQGTGA. The CDR3 length is 14 residues. V lost 5 bases, J lost 1 base, and 8 bases lay in between. The DNA of the CDR3 is TGTGCCAGCAGCCGAACAGGGAACACCGGGGAGCTGTTTTTT. The encoded protein is CASSRTGNTGELFF.

This clone was observed a few times. The chain combines TRBV18 with TRBJ1-1; maybe TRBD1 (5 bases). V lost 3 bases, J lost 4 bases, and 27 bases lay in between. Germline V gives CDR1 KGHSH, CDR2 LQKENI. The CDR3 runs to 19 residues. CDR3 bases: TGTGCCAGCTCACCCACGTGGTGGGGGGAAGAGACGGCGGGCACTGAAGCTTTCTTT. This codes for CASSPTWWGEETAGTEAFF.

The rearrangement uses TRBV12-5 and TRBJ2-7; 7 bases align to TRBD2. This CDR3 spans 14 amino acids. V lost 5 bases and J lost 2; bases outside the gene matches: 6. The V gene's germline CDR1 is LGHNT and CDR2 FRNRAP. CDR3 region: CASGGKLATYEQYF. The CDR3 region has the DNA TGTGCTAGTGGTGGCAAACTAGCGACCTACGAGCAGTACTTC.

The chain links TRBV11-2 to TRBJ2-7; no clear D gene. Germline V lookup: CDR1 SGHAT, CDR2 FQNNGV. V was clipped by 1 base and J by 5 bases, with 9 bases between them. The CDR3 sequence is 13 residues long. The CDR3 reads CASSLVQRHEQYF. DNA for the CDR3: TGTGCCAGCAGCTTAGTTCAGCGCCACGAGCAGTACTTC.

This chain joins TRBV4-2 and TRBJ1-1, with TRBD1 matching 9 bases. CDR1 LGHNA and CDR2 YNFKEQ come from the germline V gene. The CDR3 covers 21 residues. The trim removed 4 bases at V and 0 bases at J, leaving 21 bases unmatched. CDR3 coding DNA: TGTGCCAGCAGCCGAGAATCCAGGGTTGGGTGGACAGGGGCCATGAACACTGAAGCTTTCTTT. It codes for CASSRESRVGWTGAMNTEAFF.

The chain employs TRBV30 and TRBJ2-7; 11 bases match TRBD2. Germline CDR1 GTSNPN, CDR2 SVGIG (reference sequence). The CDR3 consists of 15 residues. V lost 3 bases to trimming and J lost 2 bases; unmatched junction nucleotides: 6. CDR3 in amino acids: CAWRLAGGPPYEQYF. The CDR3 bases are TGTGCCTGGAGGCTAGCGGGGGGACCCCCCTACGAGCAGTACTTC. Based on the CDR3 plus reference TRBV30 and TRBJ2-7, the full variable domain is SQTIHQWPATLVQPVGSPLSLECTVEGTSNPNLYWYRQAAGRGLQLLFYSVGIGQISSEVPQNLSASRPQDRQFILSSKKLLLSDSGFYLCAWRLAGGPPYEQYFGPGTRLTVT.

The rearrangement uses TRBV7-6 and TRBJ2-7, with 13 nucleotides matching TRBD2. J was trimmed by 0 bases and V by 1 base; bases with no gene match: 18. CDR3 length: 22 residues. Germline V CDR1 and CDR2: SGHVS, FNYEAQ. For the CDR3, the DNA is TGTGCCAGCAGCTTAGGGGGACTAGCGGGGTTACCATCTCCCGTATACTCCTACGAGCAGTACTTC. This translates into CASSLGGLAGLPSPVYSYEQYF.

The genes are TRBV6-4 and TRBJ2-3; 9 nucleotides match TRBD1. The trim removed 10 bases at V and 3 bases at J, leaving 8 bases unmatched. The CDR3 contains 14 residues. In germline, CDR1 is MRHNA, CDR2 SNTAGT. The CDR3 DNA reads TGTGCCACCTCCATGACAGGGGGGACAGATACGCAGTATTTT. Translated: CATSMTGGTDTQYF.

V and J are TRBV9 and TRBJ2-7, with 13 positions matching TRBD2. Trimming at V came to 8 bases and at J to 0 bases, leaving 2 bases not matched to a gene. CDR1 and CDR2 (germline): SGDLS, YYNGEE. This CDR3 is 14 amino acids long. The CDR3 region is CASGLAGDSYEQYF. CDR3 sequence (DNA): TGTGCCAGTGGACTAGCGGGGGACTCCTACGAGCAGTACTTC.

V is TRBV6-5 and J is TRBJ2-2; 8 bases are a match to TRBD2. The length of the CDR3 is 15 residues. Germline V lookup: CDR1 MNHEY, CDR2 SVGAGI. V gave up 2 bases and J gave up 4 bases; unmatched junction bases: 3. Here the CDR3 reads CASSYRLAGTGELFF. The CDR3 nucleotides are TGTGCCAGCAGTTACAGGCTAGCGGGCACCGGGGAGCTGTTTTTT.

The chain links TRBV19 to TRBJ1-5; D is possibly TRBD1 (6 bases). Germline CDR1 is LNHDA and CDR2 is SQIVND (reference sequence). The CDR3 sequence is 15 residues long. V was pared by 6 bases and J by 6 bases, with 18 bases between. The CDR3 protein is CASRPLRGVSQPQHF. In DNA form, the CDR3 reads TGTGCCAGTAGGCCCCTCAGGGGAGTAAGTCAGCCCCAGCATTTT.

This chain links TRBV6-1 with TRBJ2-7; tentative D call: TRBD1 (5 bases). Trimming pared 3 bases from V and 3 bases from J, leaving 18 bases between. There are 16 residues in the CDR3. Looked up from germline, CDR1 is MNHNS and CDR2 is SASEGT. The CDR3 DNA is TGTGCCAGCAGTGATAGGACCGGCAGGGTCAGCTACGAGCAGTACTTC. It codes for CASSDRTGRVSYEQYF.

The V call is TRBV7-2, the J call TRBJ1-5; 11 bases fit TRBD1. The V gene end was trimmed by 7 bases and the J gene end by 6 bases; junction bases not matched to a gene: 8. This CDR3 region has 15 residues. In germline, CDR1 is SGHTA, CDR2 FQGNSA. CDR3 sequence: CASTPGTGGVQPQHF. As DNA, the CDR3 is TGTGCCAGCACCCCCGGGACAGGGGGTGTTCAGCCCCAGCATTTT.

The chain links TRBV5-4 to TRBJ1-2; the D gene is possibly TRBD1 (5 bases). V was trimmed by 2 bases and J by 2 bases, leaving 13 bases between them. Germline CDR1 and CDR2: SGHNT and YYREEE (reference sequence). This CDR3 has 15 residues. CDR3 coding DNA: TGTGCCAGCAGCTTCGTTCAGGGAACCAACTATGGCTACACCTTC. It specifies CASSFVQGTNYGYTF.